These 10 T cell receptor beta chains share one sample of origin, sequenced in a study of T-cell memory formation after mild COVID-19. TCRdb recomputed calls from the 5' RACE reads with MiXCR, one row per CDR3 protein. The sample lists 250,000 to 400,000 distinct CDR3 sequences; around 15% were seen once. Material for sequencing was PBMCs or a T cell subset sorted from them (not recorded which). The receptors come from a man younger than 35 who had mild COVID-19 (a few samples of this study predate the infection). Cell type and time point are not known.

The genes are TRBV12-3 or TRBV12-4 and TRBJ2-1; 7 bases map to TRBD2. The CDR3 totals 16 residues. V trimming: 3 bases; J trimming: 5 bases; junction bases outside the gene matches: 10. The CDR3 sequence: CASSFADRDYNNEQFF. In DNA form, the CDR3 reads TGTGCCAGCAGTTTTGCGGACCGGGACTACAACAATGAGCAGTTCTTC.

This clonotype was seen only a few times. The chain uses TRBV5-1 and TRBJ2-3; D remains ambiguous. The CDR3 is 18 amino acids. V lost 1 base and J lost 0, with 18 bases in between. In germline, CDR1 is SGHRS, CDR2 YFSETQ. The CDR3 is CASSLSPLGFLSTDTQYF. CDR3 bases: TGCGCCAGCAGCTTGTCCCCTTTGGGGTTCTTGAGCACAGATACGCAGTATTTT.

The J gene is TRBJ1-4, the V gene TRBV12-3 or TRBV12-4; TRBD1 might be the D (6 bases). V lost 4 bases and J lost 13, with 19 bases in between. This CDR3 is 14 amino acids long. CDR3 in amino acids: CASSSRGGVGVLFF. DNA for the CDR3: TGTGCCAGCAGTTCCCGAGGGGGGGTCGGTGTACTGTTTTTT.

Many counts were recorded for this clonotype. CDR3 sequence reads: CASSQGEQGEAFF. In nucleotides, the CDR3 is TGTGCCAGCAGCCAAGGTGAGCAGGGGGAAGCTTTCTTT. The rearrangement uses TRBV4-2 and TRBJ1-1, with a weak D call TRBD1 (6 bases). This CDR3 region has 13 residues. CDR1 is LGHNA and CDR2 is YNFKEQ in the germline V gene. V lost 1 base and J lost 8, with 11 bases in between.

V is TRBV18 and J is TRBJ1-5; D is perhaps TRBD1 (6 bases). CDR3 size: 14 residues. The V gene lost 6 bases and the J gene lost 6 bases, with 15 bases spanning the gap. Germline values: CDR1 KGHSH, CDR2 LQKENI. The CDR3 loop reads CASSARQAGQPQHF. The CDR3 DNA is TGTGCCAGCTCGGCTCGACAGGCCGGTCAGCCCCAGCATTTT.

V gene TRBV5-1 combines with J gene TRBJ1-1; weak D call: TRBD1 (6 bases). V lost 3 bases to trimming and J lost 4 bases, with 16 bases between them. Germline CDR1 and CDR2: SGHRS and YFSETQ. CDR3 length equals 15 residues. CDR3 region: CASSSLGGGGTEAFF. DNA for the CDR3: TGCGCCAGCAGCTCACTAGGAGGGGGGGGCACTGAAGCTTTCTTT.

The chain uses TRBV6-6 and TRBJ1-1; D remains ambiguous. The germline V gene encodes CDR1 MNHNY and CDR2 SVGAGI (reference sequence). The CDR3 extends over 11 amino acids. V gave up 7 bases and J gave up 1 base, with 4 bases separating them. CDR3 coding DNA: TGTGCCAGCACGTCGAACACTGAAGCTTTCTTT. This codes for CASTSNTEAFF.

This clonotype was counted a few times. The chain has TRBV7-9 and TRBJ2-3, with D tentatively TRBD2 (6 bases). This CDR3 is built from 16 residues. V was clipped by 3 bases and J by 7 bases, with 20 bases between them. The V gene's germline CDR1 is SEHNR and CDR2 FQNEAQ (reference sequence). The CDR3 region is CASSLSGTATSNTQYF. The CDR3 nucleotides are TGTGCCAGCAGCTTGTCCGGGACTGCGACTTCGAATACGCAGTATTTT.

The genes are TRBV11-3 and TRBJ1-2; D call uncertain. With 5 bases removed from V and 8 bases from J, the gap between germline ends came to 15 bases. The CDR3 sequence is 13 residues long. From germline, CDR1 is SGHNT and CDR2 YENEEA. CDR3 nucleotide sequence: TGTGCCAGCAGCATGGGGTTTACGGAGGGCTACACCTTC. Translating it yields CASSMGFTEGYTF.

This clonotype has more than one count but fewer than ten. This rearrangement joins TRBV19 to TRBJ1-2; D uncertain. The CDR3 consists of 15 residues. Germline values: CDR1 LNHDA, CDR2 SQIVND (reference sequence). V was cut by 1 base and J by 5 bases, with 14 bases left in between. The DNA of the CDR3 is TGTGCCAGTAGTATAGGACACGACACCCTTTATGGCTACACCTTC. Protein sequence: CASSIGHDTLYGYTF.